This entry is about one TCR beta chain. The V segment lost 2 bases and the J segment 5 bases; nucleotides outside the gene matches: 9. This CDR3 is built from 16 residues. Germline CDR1 is SGHTA and CDR2 is FQGNSA. The data are from a study of identical twins. TCRdb reprocessed the 5' RACE reads via MiXCR and lists one record per CDR3 protein. The sample includes roughly 750,000 distinct CDR3 sequences, around 20% of them seen just once. This sample was shared with a second study, whose subject was T cells expressing NK-cell markers.

The V call is TRBV7-2, the J call TRBJ2-5; TRBD1 aligns across 9 bases. The sequencing sample was made of PBMCs. The receptor was derived from a woman under 30 in good health. CDR3 region: CASSLWGQGEGETQYF. CDR3 nucleotide sequence: TGTGCCAGCAGCTTATGGGGACAGGGAGAAGGGGAGACCCAGTACTTC.